This passage covers 24 T cell receptor beta chains from one sample sequenced in a study of cytomegalovirus exposure and HLA in healthy donors. A multiplex PCR was run with 60 Vbeta primers and 13 Jbeta primers. TCRdb's copy holds only in-frame clones and misses some; the assay was immunoSEQ multiplex PCR. The sample consists of more than 150,000 clones, 80% to 90% of them appearing once. Sequenced input: PBMCs. The receptors originated from a woman under 30 in good health and CMV-seronegative.

The V and J genes are TRBV7-2 and TRBJ2-3, with TRBD1 matching over 7 bases. The CDR3 runs to 16 residues. V lost 5 bases, J lost 3 bases, and 11 bases stayed unmatched. Germline assignment: CDR1 SGHTA and CDR2 FQGNSA. The CDR3 DNA reads TGTGCCAGCAGCCCCGATAGACAGGGCCGGACAGATACGCAGTATTTT. As protein: CASSPDRQGRTDTQYF.

The V gene is TRBV5-1, the J gene TRBJ2-7, with TRBD2 as a possible D gene (5 bases). Germline CDR1 and CDR2: SGHRS and YFSETQ. CDR3 length equals 14 residues. V lost 4 bases, J lost 6 bases, and 17 bases lay in between. CDR3 region: CASSEDAGTGEQYF. The CDR3 bases are TGCGCCAGCAGCGAGGACGCGGGCACGGGCGAGCAGTACTTC.

V and J are TRBV7-2 and TRBJ2-1; perhaps TRBD1 as D (5 bases). The V gene's germline CDR1 is SGHTA and CDR2 FQGNSA. The CDR3 sequence is 14 residues long. Trimming cost V 5 bases and J 2 bases, with 10 bases left between them. CDR3 loop: CASSQGGTYNEQFF. The CDR3 DNA sequence: TGTGCCAGCAGCCAGGGTGGGACCTACAATGAGCAGTTCTTC.

In its sample, this clone was seen once. The chain couples TRBV5-1 to TRBJ2-5, with 7 bases fitting TRBD1. The germline gives CDR1 SGHRS, CDR2 YFSETQ. V dropped 7 bases and J dropped 3; count of bases not matched to a gene: 3. CDR3 length: 12 residues. CDR3: CASGQVEETQYF. The CDR3 region has the DNA TGCGCCAGCGGACAGGTCGAAGAGACCCAGTACTTC.

This clone has a single count. The chain employs TRBV18 and TRBJ1-4, with a tentative D call TRBD1 (5 bases). Per the germline V gene, CDR1 is KGHSH and CDR2 is LQKENI. There are 14 residues in the CDR3. V was pared by 6 bases and J by 7 bases, with 15 bases between. The DNA of the CDR3 is TGTGCCAGCTCTCGTACAGGAATTGGTGAAAAACTGTTTTTT. Amino acids: CASSRTGIGEKLFF.

The rearrangement uses TRBV7-2 and TRBJ2-1, with a tentative D call TRBD1 (5 bases). From germline, CDR1 is SGHTA and CDR2 FQGNSA. The CDR3 consists of 15 residues. Trimming removed 1 base from V and 2 bases from J, with 9 bases in between. The CDR3 sequence: CASSLGRQTYNEQFF. DNA of the CDR3: TGTGCCAGCAGCTTAGGGCGACAGACCTACAATGAGCAGTTCTTC. The variable domain in full, completed from reference TRBV7-2 and TRBJ2-1, reads GAGVSQSPSNKVTEKGKDVELRCDPISGHTALYWYRQSLGQGLEFLIYFQGNSAPDKSGLPSDRFSAERTGGSVSTLTIQRTQQEDSAVYLCASSLGRQTYNEQFFGPGTRLTVL.

The chain recombines TRBV4-3 with TRBJ1-1; 7 bases align to TRBD1. The germline CDR1 and CDR2 sequences are LGHNA and YSLEER. Germline trimming cut 5 bases from V and 7 bases from J; bases unmatched to any gene: 7. The CDR3 is 13 amino acids. The CDR3 DNA reads as TGCGCCAGCAGCTCCCGACAGGGCAGTGAAGCTTTCTTT. Translation: CASSSRQGSEAFF.

V usage is TRBV7-2 and J usage is TRBJ1-2; D may be TRBD1 (5 bases). The V gene lost 0 bases and the J gene lost 4 bases, with 12 bases spanning the gap. There are 15 residues in the CDR3. The V gene's germline CDR1 is SGHTA and CDR2 FQGNSA. The CDR3 is CASSLARQSPYGYTF. In DNA form, the CDR3 reads TGTGCCAGCAGCTTAGCCCGACAGTCCCCCTATGGCTACACCTTC.

The chain links TRBV19 to TRBJ1-1; D is perhaps TRBD1 (5 bases). Germline V gene sequence: CDR1 LNHDA, CDR2 SQIVND (reference sequence). The CDR3 has 14 amino acids. Trimming took off 5 bases at V and 1 base at J, with 11 bases between the two ends. Here the CDR3 reads CASSPRGTNTEAFF. CDR3 nucleotides: TGTGCCAGTAGTCCTCGGGGGACGAACACTGAAGCTTTCTTT.

In this sample, this clone turned up a few times. This chain connects TRBV7-9 to TRBJ1-1; 9 nucleotides match TRBD1. This CDR3 is built from 15 residues. V was clipped by 3 bases and J by 4 bases; unmatched bases: 6. Looked up from germline, CDR1 is SEHNR and CDR2 is FQNEAQ (reference sequence). The CDR3 protein is CASSFGTGWGTEAFF. The CDR3 nucleotides are TGTGCCAGCAGCTTCGGGACAGGGTGGGGCACTGAAGCTTTCTTT.

This clone appeared a few times. The rearrangement links TRBV7-2 to TRBJ1-1; D gene uncertain. The CDR3 length is 14 residues. Trimming pared 0 bases from V and 6 bases from J, leaving 11 bases between. The germline CDR1 and CDR2 sequences are SGHTA and FQGNSA. For the CDR3, the DNA is TGTGCCAGCAGCTTAGCACTTCTGAGGGCTGAAGCTTTCTTT. Its protein is CASSLALLRAEAFF.

The chain employs TRBV4-3 and TRBJ1-4, with TRBD1 matching 9 bases. V shed 3 bases, J shed 5 bases, and the junction held 4 bases outside the gene matches. Germline assignment: CDR1 LGHNA and CDR2 YSLEER. This CDR3 is built from 15 residues. In DNA form, the CDR3 reads TGCGCCAGCAGCCAGACCGGGACAGGGAATGAAAAACTGTTTTTT. Protein: CASSQTGTGNEKLFF.

The chain couples TRBV25-1 to TRBJ1-2; D unclear. From germline, CDR1 is MGHDK and CDR2 SYGVNS. The length of the CDR3 is 13 residues. V lost 2 bases, J lost 6 bases, and 10 bases lay in between. The CDR3 coding sequence is TGTGCCAGCAGTGAACAAGCCAATGATGGCTACACCTTC. Its protein is CASSEQANDGYTF.

The V gene is TRBV19, the J gene TRBJ1-5; D uncertain. V dropped 3 bases and J dropped 0 bases, with 6 bases sitting between them. The CDR3 extends over 14 amino acids. The germline V gene encodes CDR1 LNHDA and CDR2 SQIVND (reference sequence). This chain's CDR3 is CASSIYYSNQPQHF. CDR3 coding DNA: TGTGCCAGTAGTATCTATTATAGCAATCAGCCCCAGCATTTT.

The rearrangement links TRBV28 to TRBJ2-1; no firm D call. Germline loops: CDR1 MDHEN, CDR2 SYDVKM. Trimming took off 6 bases at V and 0 bases at J, with 15 bases between the two ends. The CDR3 spans 16 residues. CDR3 sequence: CASSLVGFSSYNEQFF. The CDR3 region has the DNA TGTGCCAGCAGCCTAGTTGGGTTTAGCTCCTACAATGAGCAGTTCTTC.

This chain links TRBV4-1 with TRBJ2-7; 12 bases fit TRBD2. Germline V gene lookup returns CDR1 MGHRA and CDR2 YSYEKL. V dropped 3 bases and J dropped 6; count of bases not matched to a gene: 12. This CDR3 contains 17 residues. DNA for the CDR3: TGCGCCAGCAGCCAGCCGACTAGCGGGAGACGGGGCGGCGAGCAGTACTTC. It translates to CASSQPTSGRRGGEQYF.

The chain joins TRBV28 to TRBJ2-5; 7 nucleotides align to TRBD2. With V trimmed by 3 bases and J by 5 bases, 9 bases remained unmatched. This CDR3 spans 15 amino acids. Per the germline V gene, CDR1 is MDHEN and CDR2 is SYDVKM. In nucleotides, the CDR3 is TGTGCCAGCAGTTTCGGGCGGGGGACCGGGGAGACCCAGTACTTC. It is translated as CASSFGRGTGETQYF.

The chain has TRBV2 and TRBJ1-4; maybe TRBD1 (6 bases). CDR3 length: 15 amino acids. From germline, CDR1 is SNHLY and CDR2 FYNNEI. V was trimmed by 8 bases and J by 4 bases, leaving 17 bases between them. CDR3 protein: CASLEQGLGNEKLFF. The CDR3, as DNA: TGTGCCAGCCTGGAGCAGGGGCTGGGTAATGAAAAACTGTTTTTT.

The chain couples TRBV6-5 to TRBJ2-7, with TRBD1 as a possible D gene (5 bases). Germline CDR1 and CDR2: MNHEY and SVGAGI. V lost 0 bases, J lost 1 base, and 13 bases lay in between. The CDR3 covers 16 residues. The CDR3 DNA reads TGTGCCAGCAGTTACTCGAAGGGCAGGGTATCCTACGAGCAGTACTTC. Translation gives CASSYSKGRVSYEQYF.

The chain couples TRBV25-1 to TRBJ2-2; D is perhaps TRBD1 (7 bases). Germline values: CDR1 MGHDK, CDR2 SYGVNS. CDR3 length: 14 residues. V was cut by 9 bases and J by 5 bases, with 16 bases left in between. CDR3 nucleotide sequence: TGTGCCAGTCCCAGGGGGGAGATGACCGGGGAGCTGTTTTTT. This codes for CASPRGEMTGELFF. The entire variable domain, with the rest obtained from reference TRBV25-1 and TRBJ2-2, is as follows: EADIYQTPRYLVIGTGKKITLECSQTMGHDKMYWYQQDPGMELHLIHYSYGVNSTEKGDLSSESTVSRIRTEHFPLTLESARPSHTSQYLCASPRGEMTGELFFGEGSRLTVL.

The genes are TRBV5-8 and TRBJ1-4, with 7 bases fitting TRBD1. This CDR3 has 17 residues. Germline V gene sequence: CDR1 SGHTS, CDR2 YDEGEE. Germline trimming cut 0 bases from V and 0 bases from J; bases unmatched to any gene: 5. The CDR3 sequence is CASSLVGQIATNEKLFF. The CDR3 region has the DNA TGTGCCAGCAGCTTGGTGGGACAGATAGCAACTAATGAAAAACTGTTTTTT. Full variable domain (remainder filled in from reference TRBV5-8 and TRBJ1-4): EAGVTQSPTHLIKTRGQQATLRCSPISGHTSVYWYQQALGLGLQFLLWYDEGEERNRGNFPPRFSGRQFPNYSSELNVNALELEDSALYLCASSLVGQIATNEKLFFGSGTQLSVL.

This chain links TRBV5-6 with TRBJ2-7, with no clear D. Trimming removed 0 bases at V and 0 bases at J, with 7 bases between. The length of the CDR3 is 14 residues. Germline CDR1 and CDR2: SGHDT and YYEEEE. The CDR3 sequence: CASSLASSSYEQYF. The CDR3 nucleotides read TGTGCCAGCAGCTTGGCTTCCAGCTCCTACGAGCAGTACTTC.

This chain connects TRBV7-2 to TRBJ1-1; D is unresolved. The V gene's germline CDR1 is SGHTA and CDR2 FQGNSA. Trimming removed 2 bases at V and 1 base at J, with 5 bases between. This CDR3 has 13 residues. The CDR3 nucleotides are TGTGCCAGCAGCTTATTAGAGAACACTGAAGCTTTCTTT. Translating gives CASSLLENTEAFF.

V and J are TRBV4-3 and TRBJ2-7; TRBD2 matches 7 bases. With 0 bases clipped from V and 5 bases from J, the junction kept 7 bases outside the gene matches. The CDR3 has 15 residues. Looked up from germline, CDR1 is LGHNA and CDR2 is YSLEER. The CDR3 loop is CASSQEGGGWDEQYF. The CDR3 DNA follows: TGCGCCAGCAGCCAAGAGGGGGGGGGTTGGGACGAGCAGTACTTC.